These T cell receptor beta chains were read from a single sample in a study of CD8 T cells in ankylosing spondylitis. TCRdb ran MiXCR on the 5' RACE reads and lists one entry per CDR3 protein. The data contain 300,000 to 400,000 distinct CDR3 sequences, more than 20% of them singletons. Material for sequencing was blood, either unsorted or a sorted T cell fraction (not recorded which). The receptors shown here come from a male donor with ankylosing spondylitis. Both conserved end residues are part of each CDR3. The order of the fields is J gene, CDR3 length, V gene, clone size, D gene, CDR3 DNA, CDR3 protein. D genes are given only for firm matches. Only part of the rows carry a size: once, few, many, or a class if the clone is expanded.

TRBJ2-1	12	TRBV20-1	few	-	TGCAGTGCACAAGACTACTACAATGAGCAGTTCTTC	CSAQDYYNEQFF
TRBJ2-2	16	TRBV5-1	-	TRBD2	TGCGCCAGCAGCTTGTGGCTAGCGGGGCCCACCGGGGAGCTGTTTTTT	CASSLWLAGPTGELFF
TRBJ2-1	16	TRBV12-3/TRBV12-4	few	TRBD2	TGTGCCAGCAGTCCAAATCTAGCGGGAGGTGACGATGAGCAGTTCTTC	CASSPNLAGGDDEQFF
TRBJ1-2	14	TRBV5-6	once	-	TGTGCCAGCAGCTTGGTCGCGGCAGGCTATGGCTACACCTTC	CASSLVAAGYGYTF
TRBJ1-3	14	TRBV29-1	-	-	TGCAGCGCTGGGACGTCGAACTCTGGAAACACCATATATTTT	CSAGTSNSGNTIYF
TRBJ2-7	14	TRBV29-1	many	TRBD1	TGCAGCGTGAAACAGGGGGCCTTCTCCTACGAGCAGTACTTC	CSVKQGAFSYEQYF
TRBJ2-3	15	TRBV20-1	few	TRBD2	TGCAGTGCTGGACAGACTAGCGGGAGTTCAGATACGCAGTATTTT	CSAGQTSGSSDTQYF
TRBJ2-2	19	TRBV4-1	-	TRBD2	TGCGCCAGCAGCCAAGGGATGGGACTAGCGGGGTCGAACACCGGGGAGCTGTTTTTT	CASSQGMGLAGSNTGELFF
TRBJ1-2	16	TRBV20-1	few	-	TGCAGTGCTAGCCCAATACAGGGACTGACTAACTATGGCTACACCTTC	CSASPIQGLTNYGYTF
TRBJ2-3	14	TRBV5-1	-	-	TGCGCCAGCAGCTTCCTCCCCAGCGGAAATACGCAGTATTTT	CASSFLPSGNTQYF
TRBJ2-7	14	TRBV12-3/TRBV12-4	many	-	TGTGCCAGCACCAAGTCGGGGTCCTTCTACGAGCAGTACTTC	CASTKSGSFYEQYF
TRBJ2-2	14	TRBV29-1	few	-	TGCAGCGTTGAACGCCCTGGCAGGCCCGGGGAGCTGTTTTTT	CSVERPGRPGELFF
TRBJ2-1	13	TRBV7-7	few	-	TGTGCCAGCAGTTGGGATATGGGGGTTGAGCAGTTCTTC	CASSWDMGVEQFF
TRBJ1-1	18	TRBV6-1	-	-	TGTGCCAGCAGTGAACCACGGGACACCAGAATAATGAACACTGAAGCTTTCTTT	CASSEPRDTRIMNTEAFF
TRBJ1-2	15	TRBV6-2/TRBV6-3	-	TRBD1	TGTGCCAGCAGGCGACAGGGGGCAGTGAGCTATGGCTACACCTTC	CASRRQGAVSYGYTF
TRBJ2-1	13	TRBV29-1	few	TRBD1	TGCAGCGTTGCCTGGACAGGGGATAATGAGCAGTTCTTC	CSVAWTGDNEQFF
TRBJ1-6	13	TRBV6-1	-	-	TGTGCCAGCAGCCTGGACGGATTGAGGCCCCTCCACTTT	CASSLDGLRPLHF
TRBJ2-3	15	TRBV6-1	-	-	TGTGCCAGCAGTCCCAGGATTCAGGGCACAGATACGCAGTATTTT	CASSPRIQGTDTQYF
TRBJ1-2	13	TRBV24-1	-	-	TGTGCCACCAGTGTAACGGAATCGGGCGGCTACACCTTC	CATSVTESGGYTF
TRBJ1-1	13	TRBV19	-	TRBD1	TGTGCCAGTAGTAGTTCCGGGACAGATAAAGCTTTCTTT	CASSSSGTDKAFF
TRBJ2-2	16	TRBV7-2	-	-	TGTGCCAGCAGCCAAGCAAGTGGGAGCGGCACCGGGGAGCTGTTTTTT	CASSQASGSGTGELFF
TRBJ2-3	12	TRBV2	few	-	TGTGCCAGCAGTGAAGTCCCCGTTACGCAGTATTTT	CASSEVPVTQYF
TRBJ2-1	13	TRBV20-1	-	-	TGCAGTGGAGGGGGAAGGGGTGGCTATGAGCAGTTCTTC	CSGGGRGGYEQFF
TRBJ1-2	14	TRBV5-1	-	-	TGCGCCAGCAGCAATCAACCCGGGACGACAGACTACACCTTC	CASSNQPGTTDYTF
TRBJ1-5	13	TRBV20-1	-	-	TGCAGTGCTATTCCTACAGGGACGGGGCCCCAGCATTTT	CSAIPTGTGPQHF
TRBJ2-3	16	TRBV12-3/TRBV12-4	-	TRBD1	TGTGCCAGCAGTTATGCAAGGGACAGGGCCCGTGATACGCAGTATTTT	CASSYARDRARDTQYF
TRBJ2-5	14	TRBV20-1	-	-	TGCAGTGCTAGAGAAGCGACTTCTCAAGAGACCCAGTACTTC	CSAREATSQETQYF
TRBJ2-7	14	TRBV5-1	-	TRBD2	TGCGCCAGCAGCTTTACAGCGGGATCAGACGAGCAGTACTTC	CASSFTAGSDEQYF
TRBJ2-2	13	TRBV20-1	few	-	TGCAGTGCTAGAAAGGGCCAGACCGGGGAGCTGTTTTTT	CSARKGQTGELFF
TRBJ2-2	12	TRBV20-1	many	-	TGCAGTGCTAGGGCAAACACCGGGGAGCTGTTTTTT	CSARANTGELFF
TRBJ2-1	15	TRBV10-3	few	TRBD1	TGTGCCATCAGTGAACAGGGGCCGGGCTACAATGAGCAGTTCTTC	CAISEQGPGYNEQFF
TRBJ2-1	12	TRBV28	-	TRBD2	TGTGCCACCCTCAGCGGGAGCCATGAGCAGTTCTTC	CATLSGSHEQFF
TRBJ2-5	16	TRBV14	-	-	TGTGCCAGCAGCCAGACCGGGAGCCCGTACCAAGAGACCCAGTACTTC	CASSQTGSPYQETQYF
TRBJ2-7	14	TRBV30	-	TRBD1	TGTGCCGGAACCGGGACAGAGACCCGAGGGGGGCAGTACTTC	CAGTGTETRGGQYF
TRBJ1-1	16	TRBV5-1	few	-	TGCGCCAGCAGCTTGGGGTTTTCCAGCCTGAACACTGAAGCTTTCTTT	CASSLGFSSLNTEAFF
TRBJ2-2	16	TRBV20-1	-	TRBD2	TGCAGTGCTAGAGTCGGGCTAGCGGGAGCCACCGGGGAGCTGTTTTTT	CSARVGLAGATGELFF
TRBJ2-7	15	TRBV20-1	-	TRBD2	TGCAGTGCTAGAGATGCCGGGACTAGCGGCTACGAGCAGTACTTC	CSARDAGTSGYEQYF
TRBJ2-7	16	TRBV4-3	few	TRBD2	TGCGCCAGCAGCCAAGATCTTTCTAGCGGGAGCTACGAGCAGTACTTC	CASSQDLSSGSYEQYF
TRBJ2-7	14	TRBV28	-	-	TGTGCCAGCAGTTTTTCTGTTTCCACCTACGAGCAGTACTTC	CASSFSVSTYEQYF
TRBJ2-1	14	TRBV29-1	many	TRBD2	TGCAGCGTTGGAGGACTAGCGGGAGGTCATGAGCAGTTCTTC	CSVGGLAGGHEQFF
TRBJ1-2	11	TRBV29-1	-	-	TGCAGCGTTGATGTCGGTTATGGCTACACCTTC	CSVDVGYGYTF
TRBJ2-3	14	TRBV10-3	-	-	TGTGCCATCAGTGAGATCGCCAGGGCAGATACGCAGTATTTT	CAISEIARADTQYF
TRBJ2-1	13	TRBV29-1	-	-	TGCAGCGTTGGGGGGTCCTCCTACAATGAGCAGTTCTTC	CSVGGSSYNEQFF
TRBJ2-1	17	TRBV10-3	few	TRBD2	TGTGCCATCAGTGAGTCGGGAAGGCGGGAGGGCTACAATGAGCAGTTCTTC	CAISESGRREGYNEQFF
TRBJ1-2	11	TRBV2	-	-	TGTGCCAGCAGGGAACAGGGAGGCTACACCTTC	CASREQGGYTF
TRBJ2-2	13	TRBV15	-	-	TGTGCCACCAGTGCAGGGGACACCGGGGAGCTGTTTTTT	CATSAGDTGELFF